The rows below give T cell receptor beta chains drawn from one sample of a study of T cells in Graves' hyperthyroidism and ophthalmopathy. Each CDR3 protein gets one entry after TCRdb re-called the multiplex PCR reads with MiXCR. The table has hundreds of thousands of distinct CDR3 sequences, more than 30% seen once. Sequences were obtained from blood. Source of these receptors: a man younger than 35 with Graves' hyperthyroidism. The CDR3 runs from the conserved cysteine through the conserved F or W. D genes are given only for firm matches. For some rows the clone size is stated as once, few or many, or as a class when expanded; others skip it.

d_gene: NA; v_gene: TRBV6-5; abundance: NA; j_gene: TRBJ1-1; CDR3aa: CASTRTGGYSAEAFF; CDR3nt: TGTGCCAGCACACGAACTGGGGGGTATTCAGCTGAAGCTTTCTTT
d_gene: NA; v_gene: TRBV2; abundance: NA; j_gene: TRBJ1-3; CDR3aa: CASSEALRTGQGNTIYF; CDR3nt: TGTGCCAGCAGTGAAGCGCTTCGAACAGGGCAGGGAAACACCATATATTTT
d_gene: TRBD2; v_gene: TRBV2; abundance: many; j_gene: TRBJ2-7; CDR3aa: CARGEGPYEQYF; CDR3nt: TGTGCCCGGGGGGAGGGACCCTACGAGCAGTACTTC
d_gene: NA; v_gene: TRBV10-3; abundance: NA; j_gene: TRBJ2-5; CDR3aa: CASSFYRGETQYF; CDR3nt: TGTGCCAGCAGTTTTTACCGGGGAGAGACCCAGTACTTC
d_gene: TRBD1; v_gene: TRBV28; abundance: NA; j_gene: TRBJ2-2; CDR3aa: CASSLHRYLTGGHTGELFF; CDR3nt: TGTGCCAGCAGTCTTCACCGGTACTTGACAGGGGGCCACACCGGGGAGCTGTTTTTT
d_gene: NA; v_gene: TRBV19; abundance: NA; j_gene: TRBJ1-5; CDR3aa: CASNPAARSNQPQHF; CDR3nt: TGTGCCAGTAATCCGGCCGCGCGGAGCAATCAGCCCCAGCATTTT
d_gene: NA; v_gene: TRBV20-1; abundance: NA; j_gene: TRBJ1-1; CDR3aa: CSARDFRGETEAFF; CDR3nt: TGCAGTGCTAGAGATTTTAGGGGGGAGACTGAAGCTTTCTTT
d_gene: NA; v_gene: TRBV25-1; abundance: NA; j_gene: TRBJ1-1; CDR3aa: CARSLSTGNTEAFF; CDR3nt: TGTGCCCGGAGTCTTTCCACCGGGAACACTGAAGCTTTCTTT
d_gene: NA; v_gene: TRBV7-9; abundance: NA; j_gene: TRBJ2-2; CDR3aa: CASSLDARAGELFF; CDR3nt: TGTGCCAGCAGCTTAGACGCTAGGGCCGGGGAGCTGTTTTTT
d_gene: NA; v_gene: TRBV5-5; abundance: many; j_gene: TRBJ1-1; CDR3aa: CASSSGSNTEAFF; CDR3nt: TGTGCCAGCAGCTCAGGATCGAACACTGAAGCTTTCTTT
d_gene: TRBD2; v_gene: TRBV19; abundance: NA; j_gene: TRBJ2-5; CDR3aa: CASSGGSGLAQTQYF; CDR3nt: TGTGCCAGTTCGGGAGGCTCGGGACTAGCACAGACCCAGTACTTC
d_gene: NA; v_gene: TRBV10-3; abundance: NA; j_gene: TRBJ2-5; CDR3aa: CASSPAYEETQYF; CDR3nt: TGTGCCAGCTCACCGGCCTATGAAGAGACCCAGTACTTC
d_gene: NA; v_gene: TRBV2; abundance: many; j_gene: TRBJ1-1; CDR3aa: CASSVKGPFTEAFF; CDR3nt: TGTGCCAGCAGTGTCAAGGGCCCTTTCACTGAAGCTTTCTTT
d_gene: TRBD1; v_gene: TRBV20-1; abundance: NA; j_gene: TRBJ2-7; CDR3aa: CSAATGGTDEQYF; CDR3nt: TGCAGTGCAGCGACAGGGGGCACCGACGAGCAGTACTTC
d_gene: TRBD2; v_gene: TRBV7-2; abundance: few; j_gene: TRBJ2-2; CDR3aa: CASSLAGLAATGELFF; CDR3nt: TGTGCCAGCAGCTTAGCGGGACTAGCGGCCACCGGGGAGCTGTTTTTT
d_gene: NA; v_gene: TRBV5-1; abundance: NA; j_gene: TRBJ1-1; CDR3aa: CASSLGGLVTEAFF; CDR3nt: TGCGCCAGCAGCTTGGGGGGGTTGGTGACTGAAGCTTTCTTT
d_gene: NA; v_gene: TRBV7-9; abundance: NA; j_gene: TRBJ1-2; CDR3aa: CASTRQRLRYGYTF; CDR3nt: TGTGCCAGCACCCGACAAAGACTTCGGTATGGCTACACCTTC
d_gene: TRBD1; v_gene: TRBV10-3; abundance: many; j_gene: TRBJ1-1; CDR3aa: CAIRDRENAEAFF; CDR3nt: TGTGCCATCAGGGACAGGGAAAACGCTGAAGCTTTCTTT
d_gene: TRBD1; v_gene: TRBV7-8; abundance: NA; j_gene: TRBJ2-5; CDR3aa: CASSERTGALQETQYF; CDR3nt: TGTGCCAGCAGCGAGCGGACAGGGGCTCTCCAAGAGACCCAGTACTTC
d_gene: TRBD1; v_gene: TRBV20-1; abundance: few; j_gene: TRBJ1-1; CDR3aa: CSARGRRGAEAFF; CDR3nt: TGCAGTGCTAGAGGCCGCAGGGGGGCTGAAGCTTTCTTT
d_gene: TRBD1; v_gene: TRBV9; abundance: many; j_gene: TRBJ1-2; CDR3aa: CASSVGTGIEGYTF; CDR3nt: TGTGCCAGCAGCGTAGGGACAGGGATCGAAGGCTACACCTTC
d_gene: NA; v_gene: TRBV24-1; abundance: NA; j_gene: TRBJ2-2; CDR3aa: CATVRPNTGELFF; CDR3nt: TGTGCCACGGTCCGACCGAACACCGGGGAGCTGTTTTTT
d_gene: TRBD1; v_gene: TRBV12-3/TRBV12-4; abundance: NA; j_gene: TRBJ1-2; CDR3aa: CASDEGQGYGYTF; CDR3nt: TGTGCCAGCGATGAAGGACAGGGCTATGGCTACACCTTC
d_gene: NA; v_gene: TRBV7-2; abundance: few; j_gene: TRBJ2-5; CDR3aa: CAISAGQSNQPQYF; CDR3nt: TGTGCCATCAGCGCCGGACAGAGCAATCAGCCCCAGTACTTC
d_gene: NA; v_gene: TRBV6-5; abundance: NA; j_gene: TRBJ2-6; CDR3aa: CASSLQGSSGANVLTF; CDR3nt: TGTGCCAGCAGCCTCCAGGGTAGCTCTGGGGCCAACGTCCTGACTTTC
d_gene: NA; v_gene: TRBV19; abundance: NA; j_gene: TRBJ2-7; CDR3aa: CASSPHRDLIAYEQYF; CDR3nt: TGTGCCAGTAGTCCCCACCGGGACCTAATAGCCTACGAGCAGTACTTC
d_gene: TRBD2; v_gene: TRBV10-3; abundance: NA; j_gene: TRBJ2-7; CDR3aa: CASSYVEREDEQYF; CDR3nt: TGTGCCAGCAGTTACGTGGAGCGGGAGGACGAGCAGTACTTC
d_gene: NA; v_gene: TRBV7-2; abundance: NA; j_gene: TRBJ2-1; CDR3aa: CASSLAFHNEQFF; CDR3nt: TGTGCCAGCAGCTTAGCTTTCCACAATGAGCAGTTCTTC
d_gene: TRBD1; v_gene: TRBV19; abundance: NA; j_gene: TRBJ1-3; CDR3aa: CASSLGGQRDTIYF; CDR3nt: TGTGCCAGTAGTCTTGGGGGACAGCGGGACACCATATATTTT
d_gene: TRBD1; v_gene: TRBV13; abundance: few; j_gene: TRBJ1-5; CDR3aa: CASSLGKGAQPQHF; CDR3nt: TGTGCCAGCAGCTTAGGCAAGGGGGCCCAGCCCCAGCATTTT
d_gene: NA; v_gene: TRBV15; abundance: NA; j_gene: TRBJ1-5; CDR3aa: CAARAGNTGEPQHF; CDR3nt: TGTGCCGCTCGGGCAGGGAACACCGGGGAGCCCCAGCATTTT
d_gene: NA; v_gene: TRBV20-1; abundance: NA; j_gene: TRBJ2-7; CDR3aa: CSAEPGRSYEQYF; CDR3nt: TGCAGTGCTGAACCGGGGCGCTCCTACGAGCAGTACTTC
d_gene: TRBD1; v_gene: TRBV19; abundance: NA; j_gene: TRBJ2-7; CDR3aa: CASSTLGQGGSYEQYF; CDR3nt: TGTGCCAGTAGTACCCTTGGACAGGGGGGATCCTACGAGCAGTACTTC
d_gene: NA; v_gene: TRBV2; abundance: NA; j_gene: TRBJ1-5; CDR3aa: CASSWEGLQPQHF; CDR3nt: TGTGCCAGCAGCTGGGAGGGTTTACAGCCCCAGCATTTT
d_gene: NA; v_gene: TRBV7-9; abundance: many; j_gene: TRBJ2-5; CDR3aa: CASTLGMLAQETQYF; CDR3nt: TGTGCCAGCACCCTGGGGATGCTCGCTCAAGAGACCCAGTACTTC
d_gene: NA; v_gene: TRBV9; abundance: NA; j_gene: TRBJ2-5; CDR3aa: CASSVGFKARETQYF; CDR3nt: TGTGCCAGCAGCGTAGGGTTCAAGGCACGAGAGACCCAGTACTTC
d_gene: NA; v_gene: TRBV4-2; abundance: NA; j_gene: TRBJ1-1; CDR3aa: CASSQGSGVGAFF; CDR3nt: TGTGCCAGCAGCCAAGGTTCGGGGGTGGGAGCTTTCTTT
d_gene: TRBD1; v_gene: TRBV6-5; abundance: NA; j_gene: TRBJ1-1; CDR3aa: CASSYSYGQGASEAFF; CDR3nt: TGTGCCAGCAGTTACTCGTACGGACAGGGGGCGTCCGAAGCTTTCTTT
d_gene: NA; v_gene: TRBV20-1; abundance: NA; j_gene: TRBJ1-5; CDR3aa: CSARRGENNQPQHF; CDR3nt: TGCAGTGCTAGGAGAGGGGAAAACAATCAGCCCCAGCATTTT
d_gene: NA; v_gene: TRBV5-4; abundance: many; j_gene: TRBJ1-2; CDR3aa: CATSEGANYGYTF; CDR3nt: TGTGCCACCTCCGAAGGAGCTAACTATGGCTACACCTTC
d_gene: NA; v_gene: TRBV12-3/TRBV12-4; abundance: few; j_gene: TRBJ1-4; CDR3aa: CASTYTGAGKLFF; CDR3nt: TGTGCCAGCACCTACACGGGGGCCGGGAAACTGTTTTTT
d_gene: TRBD1; v_gene: TRBV6-6; abundance: few; j_gene: TRBJ2-7; CDR3aa: CATMGGTGAYEQYF; CDR3nt: TGTGCCACCATGGGCGGGACAGGGGCCTACGAGCAGTACTTC
d_gene: NA; v_gene: TRBV19; abundance: few; j_gene: TRBJ1-3; CDR3aa: CASRAGRISGNTIYF; CDR3nt: TGTGCCAGTAGGGCGGGGCGGATCTCTGGAAACACCATATATTTT
d_gene: TRBD2; v_gene: TRBV5-1; abundance: NA; j_gene: TRBJ2-7; CDR3aa: CASSLGLAGGSSYEQYF; CDR3nt: TGCGCCAGCAGCTTGGGACTAGCGGGAGGAAGTTCCTACGAGCAGTACTTC
d_gene: NA; v_gene: TRBV7-6; abundance: many; j_gene: TRBJ1-1; CDR3aa: CASSFDQGREAFF; CDR3nt: TGTGCCAGCAGCTTTGATCAGGGGAGAGAAGCTTTCTTT
d_gene: TRBD2; v_gene: TRBV7-9; abundance: NA; j_gene: TRBJ2-7; CDR3aa: CASSYGLAGGFYEQYF; CDR3nt: TGTGCCAGCAGCTACGGACTAGCGGGAGGGTTCTACGAGCAGTACTTC
d_gene: NA; v_gene: TRBV2; abundance: few; j_gene: TRBJ1-5; CDR3aa: CASSGDSKNQPQHF; CDR3nt: TGTGCCAGCAGCGGGGACTCTAAAAATCAGCCCCAGCATTTT
d_gene: NA; v_gene: TRBV2; abundance: NA; j_gene: TRBJ2-3; CDR3aa: CAGRGISTDTQYF; CDR3nt: TGTGCCGGCCGGGGGATAAGCACAGATACGCAGTATTTT
d_gene: NA; v_gene: TRBV19; abundance: few; j_gene: TRBJ1-5; CDR3aa: CASSPGGGFSNQPQHF; CDR3nt: TGTGCCAGCAGCCCAGGAGGGGGGTTTAGCAATCAGCCCCAGCATTTT
d_gene: NA; v_gene: TRBV12-3/TRBV12-4; abundance: NA; j_gene: TRBJ2-5; CDR3aa: CASSPEGAVRETQYF; CDR3nt: TGTGCCAGCAGTCCGGAGGGGGCAGTGAGGGAGACCCAGTACTTC
d_gene: TRBD1; v_gene: TRBV25-1; abundance: NA; j_gene: TRBJ2-2; CDR3aa: CASSSRTGANTGELFF; CDR3nt: TGTGCCAGCAGTTCGCGGACAGGGGCAAACACCGGGGAGCTGTTTTTT